A single sample gave rise to the 18 T cell receptor beta chains below, sequenced in a study of technical replicates of blood from a few donors. The method was immunoSEQ multiplex PCR; TCRdb's version includes in-frame clones alone and lacks a portion of them. The sample lists fewer than 85,000 clones, about 94% seen once, with 0.2% to 0.3% in the top ten. Input material: T cells isolated from PBMCs. These receptors all come from a human donor in good health.

V usage is TRBV7-9 and J usage is TRBJ2-7; 11 nucleotides align to TRBD2. The V and J ends lost 8 bases and 6 bases, in that order; junction bases with no gene match: 12. The germline gives CDR1 SEHNR, CDR2 FQNEAQ (reference sequence). This CDR3 is 15 amino acids long. CDR3 region: CASAGILAGGIEQYF. CDR3 bases: TGTGCCAGCGCGGGGATCCTAGCGGGAGGTATCGAGCAGTACTTC.

DNA for the CDR3: TGTGCCAAGCTAGACAGGTTAACCTCCTACGAGCAGTACTTC. This encodes CAKLDRLTSYEQYF. This sequence joins TRBV6-1 and TRBJ2-7; a weak D match, TRBD1 (6 bases). CDR1 and CDR2 (germline): MNHNS, SASEGT. There are 14 residues in the CDR3. Deletions cut 10 bases from V and 0 bases from J, with 16 bases between.

The V gene is TRBV7-9, the J gene TRBJ1-5; D is unresolved. V lost 5 bases to trimming and J lost 4 bases, with 12 bases between them. CDR3 size: 14 residues. Germline values: CDR1 SEHNR, CDR2 FQNEAQ (reference sequence). The DNA of the CDR3 is TGTGCCAGCAGCCTGGTCCCAGGAAATCAGCCCCAGCATTTT. Its translation is CASSLVPGNQPQHF.

This rearrangement joins TRBV6-1 to TRBJ2-5, with D tentatively TRBD1 (5 bases). V lost 0 bases and J 3 bases, leaving 17 bases between the germline ends. This CDR3 comprises 17 residues. Germline-derived CDR1 and CDR2 are MNHNS and SASEGT. The CDR3 region has the DNA TGTGCCAGCAGTGAAGCTTATTTGACAGTGATGGAAGAGACCCAGTACTTC. Its translation: CASSEAYLTVMEETQYF.

The CDR3 here is CASSRAVQETQYF. The CDR3 DNA follows: TGTGCCAGCAGTCGTGCGGTACAAGAGACCCAGTACTTC. V is TRBV11-2 and J is TRBJ2-5; D is undetermined. The ends were cut back, 6 bases at V and 2 bases at J, with 10 bases in the middle. From germline, CDR1 is SGHAT and CDR2 FQNNGV. This CDR3 region has 13 residues.

The chain combines TRBV28 with TRBJ1-1, with D tentatively TRBD1 (5 bases). In germline, CDR1 is MDHEN, CDR2 SYDVKM. This CDR3 contains 13 residues. Trimming stripped 5 bases from V and 11 bases from J, with 18 bases between. The DNA of the CDR3 is TGTGCCAGCAGTCCCAGCGAGGCAGGGCGGGCTTTCTTT. This gives the protein CASSPSEAGRAFF.

This clone was counted a single time. The rearrangement joins TRBV2 to TRBJ2-7; TRBD2 matches at 7 bases. This CDR3 has 16 residues. CDR1 and CDR2 (germline): SNHLY, FYNNEI. J lost 4 bases, V lost 7 bases, and 16 bases had no gene match. The CDR3 nucleotides are TGTGCCAGCACGGGCCCCCCGGGAGGCGGCACGTACGAGCAGTACTTC. This sequence encodes CASTGPPGGGTYEQYF.

The chain combines TRBV12-5 with TRBJ2-2, with 7 bases that match TRBD1. CDR1 and CDR2 from the germline V gene are LGHNT and FRNRAP. J gave up 1 base and V 0 bases, and 8 bases lay outside the gene matches. The CDR3 is 18 amino acids. CDR3 loop: CASGLVPTGQLNTGELFF. CDR3 nucleotide sequence: TGTGCTAGTGGTTTGGTACCCACGGGACAGCTGAACACCGGGGAGCTGTTTTTT.

This chain joins TRBV5-4 and TRBJ1-2; 8 bases agree with TRBD1. Germline trimming cut 0 bases from V and 7 bases from J; bases unmatched to any gene: 5. Germline CDR1 and CDR2: SGHNT and YYREEE (reference sequence). This CDR3 contains 14 residues. CDR3 DNA: TGTGCCAGCAGCTTGGCAGGGGGCGACGGTGGCTACACCTTC. It translates to CASSLAGGDGGYTF.

For the CDR3, the DNA is TGTGCCAGCATCATGGACAGGGCCCGAAGGGGAACTCAGCCCCAGCATTTT. It encodes CASIMDRARRGTQPQHF. This chain joins TRBV28 and TRBJ1-5, with 8 bases that match TRBD1. The CDR3 has 17 amino acids. Germline V lookup: CDR1 MDHEN, CDR2 SYDVKM. The trim removed 7 bases at V and 6 bases at J, leaving 17 bases unmatched.

The chain joins TRBV27 to TRBJ1-5; TRBD1 matches 9 bases. The CDR3 loop spans 17 amino acids. The J segment lost 2 bases and the V segment lost 5 bases, leaving 10 bases of the junction unmatched. Per germline, CDR1 MNHEY and CDR2 SMNVEV (reference sequence). The CDR3 reads CASSNPDRGYGNQPQHF. The CDR3 nucleotides are TGTGCCAGCAGTAATCCGGACAGGGGATACGGCAATCAGCCCCAGCATTTT.

This clone was seen only once. The chain has TRBV2 and TRBJ1-5; tentatively, D is TRBD1 (5 bases). V was shortened by 0 bases and J by 5 bases, with 20 bases between the two germline ends. The CDR3 covers 18 residues. Germline CDR1 SNHLY, CDR2 FYNNEI. The CDR3 reads CASSEASRARLTDQPQHF. The CDR3 DNA is TGTGCCAGCAGTGAAGCGTCCAGGGCGCGTCTCACGGATCAGCCCCAGCATTTT.

The chain is built from TRBV6-6 and TRBJ1-1; 9 bases agree with TRBD1. CDR3 length equals 12 residues. Per germline, CDR1 MNHNY and CDR2 SVGAGI (reference sequence). Trimming cost V 5 bases and J 6 bases; bases outside gene matches: 1. The CDR3 DNA reads as TGTGCCAGCAGTCGACAGGGGGCTGAAGCTTTCTTT. Protein: CASSRQGAEAFF.

This rearrangement joins TRBV5-1 to TRBJ1-1, with D possibly TRBD1 on 6 matching bases. In germline, CDR1 is SGHRS, CDR2 YFSETQ. This CDR3 contains 13 residues. The V and J ends lost 4 bases and 7 bases respectively, with 14 bases between them. The CDR3 DNA sequence: TGCGCCAGCAGCACCAACAGGGAGAATGAAGCTTTCTTT. This encodes CASSTNRENEAFF.

The chain couples TRBV5-6 to TRBJ1-5; D is unresolved. V was cut by 0 bases and J by 5 bases, with 12 bases left in between. CDR3 length: 15 residues. Germline CDR1 SGHDT, CDR2 YYEEEE. DNA of the CDR3: TGTGCCAGCAGCTTGGGGCCCGACTTTTATCAGCCCCAGCATTTT. It specifies CASSLGPDFYQPQHF.

This chain links TRBV18 with TRBJ2-7; the D gene is possibly TRBD2 (6 bases). The germline V and J ends were trimmed by 4 bases and 6 bases, with 16 bases remaining between them. CDR3 length: 14 residues. CDR1 KGHSH and CDR2 LQKENI come from the germline V gene. The CDR3 region has the DNA TGTGCCAGCTCACGAGGAGGGAGCAGCAGCGAGCAGTACTTC. It is translated as CASSRGGSSSEQYF.

V gene TRBV6-6 combines with J gene TRBJ1-5; maybe TRBD1 (6 bases). The CDR3 loop spans 15 amino acids. The germline V and J ends were trimmed by 8 bases and 3 bases, with 17 bases remaining between them. The germline CDR1 and CDR2 sequences are MNHNY and SVGAGI (reference sequence). The CDR3 spells CASVKSGQLNQPQHF. The CDR3 DNA follows: TGTGCCAGCGTTAAATCCGGACAGCTCAATCAGCCCCAGCATTTT.

The genes are TRBV4-1 and TRBJ1-2; weak D call: TRBD1 (5 bases). The CDR3 sequence is 13 residues long. V was trimmed by 1 base and J by 5 bases, leaving 8 bases between them. Germline CDR1 reads MGHRA; CDR2 reads YSYEKL. CDR3 bases: TGCGCCAGCAGCCAAGGGGGGGGGTATGGCTACACCTTC. This sequence encodes CASSQGGGYGYTF.